The sequence of this TCR beta chain was determined in a study of T cells in Graves' hyperthyroidism and ophthalmopathy. About the research overall: At initial diagnosis, before any treatment had begun, peripheral blood was obtained.

RNA transcripts yielded amplified TCR beta CDR3 regions. HTBI primers were used for first-round RT-PCR of the TCR CDR3. TCRdb used MiXCR to reprocess the multiplex PCR reads, holding one entry per CDR3 protein. The data contain roughly 290,000 distinct CDR3 sequences, more than 10% of them singletons. Notes on the study in general: Among thyroid clonotypes expanded above 0.001, most also appeared in blood. Ophthalmopathy was separated from stable hyperthyroidism by a 13 V-J model.

Turning to this clonotype: Its antigen is not known.

CDR3 size: 15 residues. From germline, CDR1 is SNHLY and CDR2 FYNNEI. V shed 7 bases and J shed 4 bases, with 16 bases lying between them. This chain connects TRBV2 to TRBJ1-4, with D perhaps matching TRBD1 (5 bases). The TCR originated in a woman under 40 with Graves' hyperthyroidism that later progressed to Graves' ophthalmopathy. The sample comprised blood. CDR3 coding DNA: TGTGCCAGCACTCGGGAGGGACCGATTAATGAAAAACTGTTTTTT. Protein: CASTREGPINEKLFF.